A selection of T cell receptor beta chains follows, all from one sample in a study of blood T cell repertoires in COVID-19. The method was immunoSEQ multiplex PCR; TCRdb's version includes in-frame clones alone and lacks a portion of them. The table has fewer than 70,000 clones, roughly 82% seen once; the top ten hold around 5.9%. Sample: peripheral blood. The receptor set was obtained from an older woman with acute or convalescent COVID-19. Each CDR3 is given with its conserved first and last residue. The order of the fields is CDR3 protein, CDR3 DNA, J gene, clone size, D gene, V gene. D genes are given only for firm matches. Clone sizes are given selectively: once, few, many, or a class where the clone is expanded.

CASSIGSGTAGVAFF TGTGCCAGTAGTATTGGGTCCGGGACAGCGGGTGTAGCTTTCTTT TRBJ1-1 . TRBD1 TRBV19
CASSFGGERKAFF TGTGCCAGCAGTTTTGGAGGGGAACGGAAAGCTTTCTTT TRBJ1-1 . . TRBV12-3/TRBV12-4
CASSQGGGLGEQFF TGTGCCAGCAGCCAAGGGGGGGGCCTGGGTGAGCAGTTCTTC TRBJ2-1 . . TRBV3-1/TRBV3-2
CAWSVTLGQSDSPLHF TGTGCCTGGAGTGTAACACTGGGACAGTCCGATTCACCCCTCCACTTT TRBJ1-6 . TRBD1 TRBV30
CASSRLGTSGGNEQYF TGTGCCAGCAGCCGACTCGGGACTAGCGGGGGGAACGAGCAGTACTTC TRBJ2-7 . TRBD2 TRBV5-4
CASSLGPNTEAFF TGTGCCAGCAGCTTGGGGCCGAACACTGAAGCTTTCTTT TRBJ1-1 . . TRBV5-5
CASSYSNSAVEAFF TGTGCCAGCAGTTACTCGAACTCGGCGGTTGAAGCTTTCTTT TRBJ1-1 . . TRBV6-5
CASSLRDRGRGDEQFF TGCGCCAGCAGCTTGCGTGACAGGGGGCGCGGCGATGAGCAGTTCTTC TRBJ2-1 . TRBD1 TRBV5-1
CASSESRTAYTDTQYF TGCGCCAGCAGTGAGTCGAGGACAGCTTACACAGATACGCAGTATTTT TRBJ2-3 . . TRBV10-1
CASSVGDSHEQYF TGTGCCAGCAGCGTAGGGGACTCTCACGAGCAGTACTTC TRBJ2-7 few . TRBV9
CASSQEALAGRSYEQYF TGCGCCAGCAGCCAAGAGGCACTAGCGGGGCGCTCCTACGAGCAGTACTTC TRBJ2-7 . TRBD2 TRBV4-1
CASIGQGYGYTF TGTGCCAGTATTGGTCAGGGGTATGGCTACACCTTC TRBJ1-2 . . TRBV19
CASSVAARGATDTQYF TGTGCCAGCAGCGTAGCAGCGCGGGGCGCCACAGATACGCAGTATTTT TRBJ2-3 . . TRBV9
CASSLLAGGTDTQYF TGCGCCAGCAGCTTACTAGCGGGGGGCACAGATACGCAGTATTTT TRBJ2-3 . TRBD2 TRBV5-1
CASSRGDNSPLHF TGCGCCAGCAGCCGAGGTGATAATTCACCCCTCCACTTT TRBJ1-6 . . TRBV5-1
CASSLARQGGTLYSNQPQHF TGCGCCAGCAGTCTAGCCCGCCAAGGAGGGACCCTCTATAGCAATCAGCCCCAGCATTTT TRBJ1-5 few . TRBV23-1
CASTQGARIEKLFF TGTGCCAGCACCCAGGGGGCGCGGATTGAAAAACTGTTTTTT TRBJ1-4 . TRBD1 TRBV3-1/TRBV3-2
CASSSIDRGGNQPQHF TGTGCCAGCAGTTCCATCGACAGGGGAGGCAATCAGCCCCAGCATTTT TRBJ1-5 . TRBD1 TRBV6-2/TRBV6-3